This passage covers 5 T cell receptor beta chains from one sample sequenced in a study of shared clonotypes between healthy human individuals. Some clones are missing from TCRdb's copy, which holds only in-frame ones; the method was immunoSEQ multiplex PCR. This sample yields approximately 2,200,000 clones, of which roughly 91% are seen a single time; more than 1.5% belongs to the top ten. Naive CD8 cells comprised CD45RO-negative, CCR7-positively selected cells, excluding terminally differentiated effector memory CD45RA+ cells. The sequenced sample consisted of naive CD8+ T cells from PBMCs. These receptors came from a man aged 18 to 35 in good health. Some clones in this sample may be carry-over from other donors' samples.

The chain is built from TRBV6-1 and TRBJ1-5; no firm D call. Trimming removed 1 base at V and 2 bases at J, with 9 bases between. There are 15 residues in the CDR3. Germline assignment: CDR1 MNHNS and CDR2 SASEGT. This CDR3 reads CASSEVLARNQPQHF. The CDR3 DNA sequence: TGTGCCAGCAGTGAAGTACTGGCGCGCAATCAGCCCCAGCATTTT.

V gene TRBV12-5 combines with J gene TRBJ2-7; 8 nucleotides align to TRBD1. The ends lost 6 bases at V and 3 bases at J; junction bases unmatched: 10. The germline V gene has CDR1 LGHNT and CDR2 FRNRAP. This CDR3 comprises 15 residues. The CDR3 DNA reads as TGTGCTAGTGGCAATCCCGGACAGGGAGACTACGAGCAGTACTTC. Translating gives CASGNPGQGDYEQYF.

This clone was found once. The chain joins TRBV27 to TRBJ2-3; a weak D match, TRBD2 (6 bases). CDR1 is MNHEY, CDR2 SMNVEV, per germline (reference sequence). V lost 2 bases, J lost 3 bases, and 18 bases lay in between. The CDR3 sequence is 17 residues long. The CDR3 loop reads CASSLTRQRLGTDTQYF. CDR3 DNA sequence: TGTGCCAGCAGTTTAACCCGACAGAGACTAGGGACAGATACGCAGTATTTT.

The rearrangement joins TRBV19 to TRBJ2-4; 8 bases fit TRBD2. The length of the CDR3 is 18 residues. The junction had 13 bases not matched to a gene; V was cut back by 2 bases and J by 4 bases. Germline CDR1 LNHDA, CDR2 SQIVND (reference sequence). In nucleotides, the CDR3 is TGTGCCAGTAGTATATTCCCTTCAGGTAGCGGGGAGAAAAACATTCAGTACTTC. Encoded protein: CASSIFPSGSGEKNIQYF.

This rearrangement joins TRBV7-7 to TRBJ2-2; 10 nucleotides line up with TRBD2. The CDR3 extends over 18 amino acids. Germline CDR1 SSHAT, CDR2 FNYEAQ (reference sequence). With 1 base clipped from V and 4 bases from J, the junction kept 9 bases outside the gene matches. CDR3 sequence reads: CASSLVGLAGDGTGELFF. For the CDR3, the DNA is TGTGCCAGCAGCTTAGTAGGGCTAGCGGGAGATGGCACCGGGGAGCTGTTTTTT.